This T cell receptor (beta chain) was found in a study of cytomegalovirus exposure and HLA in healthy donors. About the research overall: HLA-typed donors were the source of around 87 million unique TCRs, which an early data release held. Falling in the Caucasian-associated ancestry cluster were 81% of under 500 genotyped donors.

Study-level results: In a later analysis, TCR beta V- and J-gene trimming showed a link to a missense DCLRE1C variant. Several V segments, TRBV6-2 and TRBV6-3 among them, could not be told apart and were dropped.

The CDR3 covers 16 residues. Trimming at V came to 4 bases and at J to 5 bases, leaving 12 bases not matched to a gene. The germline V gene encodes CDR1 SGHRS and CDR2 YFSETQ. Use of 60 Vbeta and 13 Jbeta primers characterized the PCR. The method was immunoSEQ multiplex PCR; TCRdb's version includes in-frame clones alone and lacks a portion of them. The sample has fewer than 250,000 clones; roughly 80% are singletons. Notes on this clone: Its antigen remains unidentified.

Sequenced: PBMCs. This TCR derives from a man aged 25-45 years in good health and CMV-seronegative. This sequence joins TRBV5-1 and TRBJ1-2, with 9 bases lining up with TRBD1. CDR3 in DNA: TGCGCCAGCAGCCCCAGGGACAGGGAGAAGAGATATGGCTACACCTTC. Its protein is CASSPRDREKRYGYTF.